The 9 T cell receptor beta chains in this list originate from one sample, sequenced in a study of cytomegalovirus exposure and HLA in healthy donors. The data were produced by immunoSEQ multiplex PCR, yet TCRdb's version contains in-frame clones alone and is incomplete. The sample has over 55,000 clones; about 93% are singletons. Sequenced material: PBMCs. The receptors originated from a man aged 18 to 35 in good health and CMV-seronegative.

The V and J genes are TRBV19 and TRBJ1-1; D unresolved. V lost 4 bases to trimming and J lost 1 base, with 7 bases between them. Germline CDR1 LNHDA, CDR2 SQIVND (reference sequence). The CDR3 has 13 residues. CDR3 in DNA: TGTGCCAGTAGTAATACAGCGAACACTGAAGCTTTCTTT. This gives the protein CASSNTANTEAFF.

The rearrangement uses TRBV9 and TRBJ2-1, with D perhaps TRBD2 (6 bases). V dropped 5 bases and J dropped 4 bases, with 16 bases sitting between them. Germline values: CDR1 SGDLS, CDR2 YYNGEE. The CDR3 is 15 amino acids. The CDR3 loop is CASREGSGRYNEQFF. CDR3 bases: TGTGCCAGCAGAGAAGGTAGCGGTCGGTACAATGAGCAGTTCTTC.

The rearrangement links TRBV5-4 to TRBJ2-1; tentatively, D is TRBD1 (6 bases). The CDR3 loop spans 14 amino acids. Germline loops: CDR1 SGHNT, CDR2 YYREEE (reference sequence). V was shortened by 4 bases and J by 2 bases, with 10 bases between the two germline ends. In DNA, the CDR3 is TGTGCCAGCAGCGTTCGACAGGCCTACAATGAGCAGTTCTTC. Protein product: CASSVRQAYNEQFF.

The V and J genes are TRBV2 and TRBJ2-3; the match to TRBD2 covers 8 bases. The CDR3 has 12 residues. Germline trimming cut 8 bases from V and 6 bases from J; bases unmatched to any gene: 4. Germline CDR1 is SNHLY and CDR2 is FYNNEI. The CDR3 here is CASAAGGDTQYF. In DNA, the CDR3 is TGTGCCAGCGCGGCGGGGGGCGATACGCAGTATTTT. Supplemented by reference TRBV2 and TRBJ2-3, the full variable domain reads EPEVTQTPSHQVTQMGQEVILRCVPISNHLYFYWYRQILGQKVEFLVSFYNNEISEKSEIFDDQFSVERPDGSNFTLKIRSTKLEDSAMYFCASAAGGDTQYFGPGTRLTVL.

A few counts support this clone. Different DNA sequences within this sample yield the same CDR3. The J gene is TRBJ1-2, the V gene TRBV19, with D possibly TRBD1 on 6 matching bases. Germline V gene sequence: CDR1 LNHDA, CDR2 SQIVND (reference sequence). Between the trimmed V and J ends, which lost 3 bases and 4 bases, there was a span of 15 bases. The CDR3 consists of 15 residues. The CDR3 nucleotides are TGTGCCAGTAGTATTGGGGGCGACAGCGTCTATGGCTACACCTTC. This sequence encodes CASSIGGDSVYGYTF.

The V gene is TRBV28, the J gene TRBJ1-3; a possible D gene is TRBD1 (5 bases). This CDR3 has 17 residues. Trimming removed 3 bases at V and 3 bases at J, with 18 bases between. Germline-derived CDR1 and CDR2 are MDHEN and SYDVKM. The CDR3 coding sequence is TGTGCCAGCAGTTTCACCTCGGCAGGGAAATTTGGAAACACCATATATTTT. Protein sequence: CASSFTSAGKFGNTIYF.

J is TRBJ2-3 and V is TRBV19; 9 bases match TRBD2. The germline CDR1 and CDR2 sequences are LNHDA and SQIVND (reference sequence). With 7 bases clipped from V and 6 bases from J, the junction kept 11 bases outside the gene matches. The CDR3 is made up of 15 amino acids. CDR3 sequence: CASNPAGGGRDTQYF. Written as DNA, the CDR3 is TGTGCCAGTAACCCAGCGGGAGGAGGACGTGATACGCAGTATTTT.

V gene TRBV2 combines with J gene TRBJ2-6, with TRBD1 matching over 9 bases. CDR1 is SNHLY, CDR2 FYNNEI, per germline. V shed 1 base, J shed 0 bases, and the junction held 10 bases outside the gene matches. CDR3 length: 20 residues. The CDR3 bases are TGTGCCAGCAGTGAAGGAGAAGGGACAGGGAGTTTCTCTGGGGCCAACGTCCTGACTTTC. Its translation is CASSEGEGTGSFSGANVLTF.

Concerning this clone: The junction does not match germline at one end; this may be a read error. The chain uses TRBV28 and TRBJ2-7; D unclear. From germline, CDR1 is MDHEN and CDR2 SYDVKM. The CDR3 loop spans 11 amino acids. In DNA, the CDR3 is TGTGCCGGCAGCATACAATACGAGCAGTACTTC. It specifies CAGSIQYEQYF.